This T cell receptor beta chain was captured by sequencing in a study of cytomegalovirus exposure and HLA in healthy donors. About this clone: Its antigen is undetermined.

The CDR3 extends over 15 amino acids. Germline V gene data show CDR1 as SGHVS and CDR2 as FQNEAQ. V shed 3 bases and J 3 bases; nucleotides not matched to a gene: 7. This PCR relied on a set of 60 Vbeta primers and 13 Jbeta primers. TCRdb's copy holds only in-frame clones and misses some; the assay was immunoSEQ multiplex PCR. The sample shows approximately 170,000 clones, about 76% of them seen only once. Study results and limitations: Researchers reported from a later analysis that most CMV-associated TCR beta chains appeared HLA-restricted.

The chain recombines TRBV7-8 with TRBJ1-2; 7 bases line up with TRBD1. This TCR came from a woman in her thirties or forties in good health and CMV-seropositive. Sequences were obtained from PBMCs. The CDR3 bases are TGTGCCAGCAGCTTGGGCACAGGGGTCTACTATGGCTACACCTTC. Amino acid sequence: CASSLGTGVYYGYTF.